This passage covers 5 T cell receptor beta chains from one sample sequenced in a study of cytomegalovirus exposure and HLA in healthy donors. Sequencing was performed with immunoSEQ multiplex PCR; in TCRdb, only in-frame clones are kept and a portion is missing. The sample gives about 56,000 clones, more than 90% of which show up once; about 1% is in the top ten. Sequencing used PBMCs. The receptors were sampled from a young man in good health and CMV-seronegative.

Of note for this clone: An end of the junction differs from the germline gene, which may be a read error. The chain couples TRBV7-7 to TRBJ2-5; 7 nucleotides align to TRBD1. Germline V CDR1 and CDR2: SSHAT, FNYEAQ (reference sequence). CDR3 length: 14 residues. For the CDR3, the DNA is TGTGCTAGCAGCTCGCTTACAGGGGTAGAGACCCAGTACTTC. The encoded protein is CASSSLTGVETQYF.

This clone was detected only a few times. At one end, the junction sequence differs from germline, possibly due to a read error. The chain has TRBV28 and TRBJ1-1, with D unresolved. CDR1 and CDR2 (germline): MDHEN, SYDVKM. CDR3 length: 8 amino acids. Written as DNA, the CDR3 is TGTGCCAGCAGTCACGGGGTCTTT. This translates into CASSHGVF. The whole variable domain, remainder taken from reference TRBV28 and TRBJ1-1, is DVKVTQSSRYLVKRTGEKVFLECVQDMDHENMFWYRQDPGLGLRLIYFSYDVKMKEKGDIPEGYSVSREKKERFSLILESASTNQTSMYLCASSHGVFGQGTRLTVV.

J is TRBJ2-3 and V is TRBV11-2, with D maybe TRBD2 (5 bases). This CDR3 spans 14 amino acids. Trimming pared 7 bases from V and 2 bases from J, leaving 13 bases between. The germline CDR1 and CDR2 sequences are SGHAT and FQNNGV. The CDR3, as DNA: TGTGCCAGCATCCTACTAGAGAACACAGATACGCAGTATTTT. Translation: CASILLENTDTQYF.

The chain is built from TRBV7-9 and TRBJ2-1; TRBD1 aligns across 9 bases. CDR1 is SEHNR, CDR2 FQNEAQ, per germline (reference sequence). The trim removed 1 base at V and 3 bases at J, leaving 10 bases unmatched. The CDR3 is 18 residues long. CDR3 residues: CASSLVPDRGRHYNEQFF. CDR3 nucleotide sequence: TGTGCCAGCAGCTTAGTTCCGGACAGGGGAAGGCACTACAATGAGCAGTTCTTC.

This clone showed up just once. V usage is TRBV11-2 and J usage is TRBJ1-5, with D unclear. Between the trimmed V and J ends, which lost 5 bases and 9 bases, there was a span of 11 bases. This CDR3 contains 12 residues. The germline V gene encodes CDR1 SGHAT and CDR2 FQNNGV. CDR3 DNA sequence: TGTGCCAGCAGCGTTGAGGGTGGGCCCCAGCATTTT. This gives the protein CASSVEGGPQHF.